One sample yielded the 32 T cell receptor beta chains listed below, sequenced in a study of T cells in Graves' hyperthyroidism and ophthalmopathy. Authors of the study amplified TCR beta CDR3 regions from RNA transcripts. HTBI primers were employed in a first-round RT-PCR of the TCR CDR3. MiXCR, run by TCRdb on the multiplex PCR reads, gives a single entry per CDR3 protein. The repertoire has 240,000 or so distinct CDR3 sequences, approximately 16% of them found once; the top ten carry under 35%. The sample consisted of blood. The source is a woman aged 18-29 years with Graves' ophthalmopathy.

In this sample, this clonotype turned up many times. V usage is TRBV6-1 and J usage is TRBJ2-7, with 12 bases lining up with TRBD1. CDR3 length equals 15 residues. J gave up 7 bases and V 0 bases, and 4 bases lay outside the gene matches. Looked up from germline, CDR1 is MNHNS and CDR2 is SASEGT. Written as DNA, the CDR3 is TGTGCCAGCAGTGAAGCCGGGACAGGGGGCCTGGAGCAGTACTTC. Protein sequence: CASSEAGTGGLEQYF.

Points on this clonotype: No DNA is shown, since the ends of the CDR3 on it are uncertain; the CDR3 is the one TCRdb lists. The CDR3 loop reads CASSFYICSARALAGGLEQYF. V is TRBV7-2 and J is TRBJ2-7; the table calls TRBD2, which could not be checked here. CDR1 is SGHTA and CDR2 is FQGNSA in the germline V gene. Ends included, the CDR3 has 21 residues.

This clonotype was detected many times. CDR3 residues: CATSGRGTSGSYEQYF. The CDR3 region has the DNA TGTGCCACCAGCGGCCGTGGGACTAGCGGATCCTACGAGCAGTACTTC. This chain links TRBV15 with TRBJ2-7, with 11 bases lining up with TRBD2. V was pared by 5 bases and J by 1 base, with 7 bases of the junction left unmatched. The CDR3 loop spans 16 amino acids. Germline V lookup: CDR1 LNHNV, CDR2 YYDKDF (reference sequence).

The V and J genes are TRBV10-1 and TRBJ2-1; no definite D call. The germline CDR1 and CDR2 sequences are WNHNN and SYGVQD (reference sequence). V was cut by 4 bases and J by 9 bases, with 13 bases left in between. This CDR3 has 13 residues. CDR3 DNA: TGCGCCAGCAGTGGACAAACGGTGGGTGAGCAGTTCTTC. Protein sequence: CASSGQTVGEQFF.

This clonotype was recorded many times. V usage is TRBV27 and J usage is TRBJ1-5, with TRBD1 matching over 11 bases. The CDR3 runs 16 residues. J was trimmed by 4 bases and V by 4 bases; bases with no gene match: 6. CDR1 is MNHEY, CDR2 SMNVEV, per germline (reference sequence). The CDR3, as DNA: TGTGCCAGCAGTTCCGGGACAGGGGGTATTAATCAGCCCCAGCATTTT. It yields the protein CASSSGTGGINQPQHF.

This clonotype occurred many times. The V call is TRBV28, the J call TRBJ2-7, with TRBD1 matching 7 bases. The junction had 13 bases not matched to a gene; V was cut back by 4 bases and J by 4 bases. The CDR3 totals 16 residues. Looked up from germline, CDR1 is MDHEN and CDR2 is SYDVKM. CDR3: CASSSRGGPVYYEQYF. The CDR3 DNA reads TGTGCCAGCAGTTCCAGAGGGGGCCCTGTCTATTACGAGCAGTACTTC. Looking up the rest from reference TRBV28 and TRBJ2-7 gives the full variable domain: DVKVTQSSRYLVKRTGEKVFLECVQDMDHENMFWYRQDPGLGLRLIYFSYDVKMKEKGDIPEGYSVSREKKERFSLILESASTNQTSMYLCASSSRGGPVYYEQYFGPGTRLTVT.

In its sample, this clonotype was seen many times. The chain joins TRBV12-3 or TRBV12-4 to TRBJ2-7; D ambiguous. The CDR3 runs 10 residues. The ends were cut back, 6 bases at V and 5 bases at J, with 5 bases in the middle. The CDR3 nucleotides read TGTGCCAGCAGGGTGAACGAGCAGTACTTC. Translating it yields CASRVNEQYF.

This clonotype was counted at least ten times. V is TRBV3-1 and J is TRBJ1-2, with 7 positions matching TRBD1. This CDR3 region has 17 residues. Germline CDR1 LGHDT, CDR2 YNNKEL (reference sequence). Trimming removed 1 base from V and 5 bases from J; junction bases left unmatched: 13. CDR3 region: CASSQVVKAQGDYGYTF. The CDR3 coding sequence is TGTGCCAGCAGCCAAGTGGTCAAAGCGCAGGGGGATTATGGCTACACCTTC.

Ten or more counts support this clonotype. The rearrangement links TRBV9 to TRBJ1-5; no definite D call. Germline values: CDR1 SGDLS, CDR2 YYNGEE. CDR3 length: 14 amino acids. V lost 3 bases to trimming and J lost 0 bases, with 7 bases between them. For the CDR3, the DNA is TGTGCCAGCAGCGCCTCAGGTAGCAATCAGCCCCAGCATTTT. Residues: CASSASGSNQPQHF.

The CDR3 region has the DNA TGTGCCACCAGCAGAACCACGACATCAGACACTGAAGCTTTCTTT. Its protein is CATSRTTTSDTEAFF. The chain carries TRBV15 and TRBJ1-1, with D uncertain. Germline assignment: CDR1 LNHNV and CDR2 YYDKDF (reference sequence). The V and J ends lost 2 bases and 3 bases respectively, with 13 bases between them. This CDR3 is built from 15 residues. Combining the CDR3 with reference TRBV15 and TRBJ1-1 gives the whole variable domain DAMVIQNPRYQVTQFGKPVTLSCSQTLNHNVMYWYQQKSSQAPKLLFHYYDKDFNNEADTPDNFQSRRPNTSFCFLDIRSPGLGDTAMYLCATSRTTTSDTEAFFGQGTRLTVV.

On this clonotype: This may come from a read error, since a much larger clone is one base off. The conserved phenylalanine or tryptophan normally closing the CDR3 is absent here, so this likely arose from a read error. V and J are TRBV19 and TRBJ1-5, with D possibly matching TRBD1 (6 bases). V lost 7 bases and J lost 0, with 13 bases in between. CDR1 and CDR2 from the germline V gene are LNHDA and SQIVND (reference sequence). The CDR3 extends over 15 amino acids. CDR3 protein: CASTGTPYSNQPQHL. CDR3 coding DNA: TGTGCCAGTACTGGGACACCGTATAGCAATCAGCCCCAGCATCTT.

At least ten counts were recorded for this clonotype. The chain joins TRBV20-1 to TRBJ1-6, with a tentative D call TRBD1 (6 bases). In germline, CDR1 is DFQATT, CDR2 SNEGSKA (reference sequence). V was pared by 5 bases and J by 10 bases, with 15 bases between. The length of the CDR3 is 13 residues. The CDR3 is CSASDSFGSPLHF. The CDR3 DNA is TGCAGTGCTTCGGACAGCTTTGGGTCACCCCTCCACTTT.

The table lists this clonotype with a few counts. This chain joins TRBV9 and TRBJ2-7; TRBD1 aligns across 7 bases. The trim removed 2 bases at V and 2 bases at J, leaving 4 bases unmatched. The germline gives CDR1 SGDLS, CDR2 YYNGEE. This CDR3 contains 14 residues. The DNA of the CDR3 is TGTGCCAGCAGCGTCCGGGACAGAGCCTACGAGCAGTACTTC. Its protein product is CASSVRDRAYEQYF.

The sample holds a few counts of this clonotype. The chain employs TRBV14 and TRBJ2-1; a possible D gene is TRBD1 (6 bases). Trimming took 4 bases from V and 3 from J, leaving 7 bases between them. The CDR3 contains 13 residues. Per germline, CDR1 SGHDN and CDR2 FVKESK. CDR3 DNA: TGTGCCAGCAGCCTGGGACACTACAATGAGCAGTTCTTC. Its translation: CASSLGHYNEQFF. Using reference TRBV14 and TRBJ2-1 for the parts outside the CDR3, the full variable domain is EAGVTQFPSHSVIEKGQTVTLRCDPISGHDNLYWYRRVMGKEIKFLLHFVKESKQDESGMPNNRFLAERTGGTYSTLKVQPAELEDSGVYFCASSLGHYNEQFFGPGTRLTVL.

The chain recombines TRBV10-3 with TRBJ1-6; D perhaps matches TRBD1 (6 bases). CDR3 length equals 15 residues. Per germline, CDR1 ENHRY and CDR2 SYGVKD. Trimming left V 1 base short and J 9 bases short, with 13 bases between. CDR3 region: CAISEWGGLVSPLHF. Written as DNA, the CDR3 is TGTGCCATCAGTGAGTGGGGGGGGCTGGTTTCACCCCTCCACTTT.

V and J are TRBV4-1 and TRBJ1-6; D not resolved. V shed 2 bases and J shed 5 bases, with 13 bases lying between them. In germline, CDR1 is MGHRA, CDR2 YSYEKL. The CDR3 runs 16 residues. In DNA, the CDR3 is TGCGCCAGCAGCCAATCCAACGGGAGGGATAATTCACCCCTCCACTTT. Amino acids: CASSQSNGRDNSPLHF.

This clonotype was counted a few times. This may arise from a read error, as a much more abundant clone is one base away. The chain recombines TRBV14 with TRBJ2-1, with 10 bases fitting TRBD2. Germline V gene sequence: CDR1 SGHDN, CDR2 FVKESK. The CDR3 runs to 15 residues. The ends lost 6 bases at V and 0 bases at J; junction bases unmatched: 2. The CDR3 DNA reads TGTGCCAGCAGACCTAGCGGGGGCTCCTACAATGAGCAGTTCTTC. Translating it yields CASRPSGGSYNEQFF.

In its sample, this clonotype was seen once. V usage is TRBV5-1 and J usage is TRBJ2-2, with D possibly TRBD1 on 5 matching bases. Trimming left V 1 base short and J 4 bases short, with 11 bases between. The CDR3 has 15 residues. Germline lookup yields CDR1 SGHRS and CDR2 YFSETQ. CDR3 residues: CASSLQQGSTGELFF. CDR3 DNA: TGCGCCAGCAGCTTGCAGCAGGGAAGCACCGGGGAGCTGTTTTTT.

This clonotype was counted only a few times. The gene calls are TRBV10-3 and TRBJ2-7; D is perhaps TRBD1 (6 bases). The germline V gene encodes CDR1 ENHRY and CDR2 SYGVKD. The V gene lost 5 bases and the J gene lost 0 bases, with 17 bases spanning the gap. The CDR3 is made up of 16 amino acids. CDR3 residues: CAISTGQRGSSYEQYF. In DNA form, the CDR3 reads TGTGCCATCAGTACAGGGCAGAGAGGCAGCTCCTACGAGCAGTACTTC.

This clonotype appeared many times. The chain couples TRBV28 to TRBJ1-5; D gene unclear. From germline, CDR1 is MDHEN and CDR2 SYDVKM. V was clipped by 5 bases and J by 3 bases, with 11 bases between them. The CDR3 has 14 residues. The CDR3 DNA reads TGTGCCAGCAGTGTACGGACCGACAATCAGCCCCAGCATTTT. As protein: CASSVRTDNQPQHF.

This clonotype was seen a handful of times. This may be a read error: a much more frequent sequence differs by one nucleotide. V and J are TRBV7-2 and TRBJ1-1; maybe TRBD1 (5 bases). Trimming left V 5 bases short and J 7 bases short, with 14 bases between. The CDR3 consists of 13 residues. Germline CDR1 reads SGHTA; CDR2 reads FQGNSA. The CDR3 DNA reads TGTGCCAGCAGCCCCAGGGTGGTCAGTGAAGCTTTCTTT. Its protein product is CASSPRVVSEAFF.

This clonotype has ten or more counts. The chain links TRBV5-1 to TRBJ1-4, with no clear D. The CDR3 has 14 residues. Germline lookup yields CDR1 SGHRS and CDR2 YFSETQ. V was trimmed by 8 bases and J by 2 bases, leaving 13 bases between them. The CDR3 DNA reads TGCGCCAGTTCGAGCGATGCGACTAATGAAAAACTGTTTTTT. It is translated as CASSSDATNEKLFF.

In this sample, this clonotype turned up many times. The chain employs TRBV7-8 and TRBJ2-2, with 9 positions matching TRBD2. CDR3 length equals 16 residues. J was trimmed by 4 bases and V by 2 bases; bases with no gene match: 5. Germline loops: CDR1 SGHVS, CDR2 FQNEAQ. In nucleotides, the CDR3 is TGTGCCAGCAGCTTAAGAGGCGGGAGGGGCACCGGGGAGCTGTTTTTT. This encodes CASSLRGGRGTGELFF.

This clonotype was recorded only once. J is TRBJ1-6 and V is TRBV30; D gene uncertain. The CDR3 is 13 residues long. Trimming took off 3 bases at V and 8 bases at J, with 11 bases between the two ends. Per the germline V gene, CDR1 is GTSNPN and CDR2 is SVGIG (reference sequence). Here the CDR3 DNA reads TGTGCCTGGAGCCCTCGGCCGGATTCACCCCTCCACTTT. Encoded protein: CAWSPRPDSPLHF.

This clonotype appeared many times. This chain links TRBV29-1 with TRBJ2-7; D ambiguous. Germline lookup yields CDR1 SQVTM and CDR2 ANQGSEA. Trimming cost V 6 bases and J 2 bases, with 17 bases left between them. This CDR3 has 14 residues. The CDR3 region has the DNA TGCAGCGTGGCCCCCGGTGGATCGGCCTACGAGCAGTACTTC. This encodes CSVAPGGSAYEQYF.

This clonotype appeared many times. The genes are TRBV6-2 or TRBV6-3 and TRBJ2-1, with TRBD1 identical over 7 bases. CDR3 length: 15 amino acids. Germline V gene sequence: CDR1 MNHEY, CDR2 SVGEGT. After removal of 6 bases from V and 3 bases from J, the junction contained 8 bases not matched to a gene. The CDR3 coding sequence is TGTGCCAGCAGCTGGGGACAGTTGAACTACAATGAGCAGTTCTTC. Translation gives CASSWGQLNYNEQFF.

This clonotype was found many times. The J gene is TRBJ2-7, the V gene TRBV5-1; maybe TRBD1 (5 bases). V gave up 1 base and J gave up 7 bases, with 9 bases separating them. Germline assignment: CDR1 SGHRS and CDR2 YFSETQ. The CDR3 contains 12 residues. The CDR3 sequence is CASSLTGREQYF. CDR3 nucleotide sequence: TGCGCCAGCAGCTTGACAGGCCGGGAGCAGTACTTC.

In its sample, this clonotype was seen many times. V and J are TRBV28 and TRBJ1-1; tentative D call: TRBD1 (5 bases). Germline V CDR1 and CDR2: MDHEN, SYDVKM. Trimming shortened V by 7 bases and J by 8 bases, and 20 bases separated the two germline ends. CDR3 size: 14 residues. CDR3 nucleotides: TGTGCCAGCACCCACCCAGGGCCTAGCCCCGAAGCTTTCTTT. Its translation is CASTHPGPSPEAFF.

The CDR3 nucleotides read TGTGCCAGCAGGATAACAGGGGGCGCTTCCTATGGCTACACCTTC. This encodes CASRITGGASYGYTF. V and J are TRBV6-2 or TRBV6-3 and TRBJ1-2, with TRBD1 matching 9 bases. The CDR3 runs 15 residues. The V gene's germline CDR1 is MNHEY and CDR2 SVGEGT. V trimming: 6 bases; J trimming: 4 bases; junction bases outside the gene matches: 9.

The rearrangement joins TRBV29-1 to TRBJ2-7; 14 positions match TRBD2. V lost 7 bases to trimming and J lost 2 bases; unmatched junction nucleotides: 10. The germline V gene encodes CDR1 SQVTM and CDR2 ANQGSEA. The CDR3 runs to 16 residues. In DNA, the CDR3 is TGCAGCGCCACGGGAGGACTAGCGGGAGGCACCTACGAGCAGTACTTC. This codes for CSATGGLAGGTYEQYF.

This clonotype was picked up many times. The V and J genes are TRBV20-1 and TRBJ1-1; no definite D call. V was pared by 2 bases and J by 0 bases, with 7 bases between. This CDR3 comprises 13 residues. Germline-derived CDR1 and CDR2 are DFQATT and SNEGSKA (reference sequence). CDR3 residues: CSARNVMNTEAFF. CDR3 DNA: TGCAGTGCTAGAAACGTAATGAACACTGAAGCTTTCTTT.

The chain recombines TRBV19 with TRBJ2-2; D is unclear. V was clipped by 7 bases and J by 4 bases, with 13 bases between them. Germline assignment: CDR1 LNHDA and CDR2 SQIVND (reference sequence). This CDR3 is 14 amino acids long. This chain's CDR3 is CASTPISGTGELFF. The CDR3 nucleotides are TGTGCCAGTACCCCTATATCGGGCACCGGGGAGCTGTTTTTT.